Listed here are 22 T cell receptor beta chains from one sample, sequenced in a study of blood T cell repertoires in COVID-19 (dated by TCRdb to the early 2020s). Preparation of the library involved the immunoSEQ multiplex PCR assay. TCRdb mirrors the immuneACCESS table, restricted to in-frame sequences. Some clones are absent from its copies; in checked studies, under half trace to an unresolved V gene, and the reason for the others is unknown. In this sample the table shows 150,000 to 200,000 clones, 82% of which occur a single time. Of the sample, around 7% is held by the ten largest clones. What was sequenced was peripheral blood. Receptors originate from a woman aged 40-49 years with COVID-19, enrolled during active disease.

The chain combines TRBV3-1 (or the pseudogene TRBV3-2) with TRBJ2-6, with 8 nucleotides matching TRBD1. Germline CDR1 is LGHDT and CDR2 is YNNKEL (reference sequence). The junction had 11 bases not matched to a gene; V was cut back by 4 bases and J by 0 bases. The CDR3 extends over 19 amino acids. CDR3 loop: CASSLPLGQAFSGANVLTF. The CDR3 bases are TGTGCCAGCAGCCTGCCCCTGGGACAGGCATTCTCTGGGGCCAACGTCCTGACTTTC.

This rearrangement joins TRBV27 to TRBJ2-7; D may be TRBD1 (6 bases). The CDR3 contains 13 residues. Germline CDR1 is MNHEY and CDR2 is SMNVEV (reference sequence). Trimming pared 5 bases from V and 3 bases from J, leaving 11 bases between. CDR3 nucleotides: TGTGCCAGCAGTCCCCTAGGGGGCTACGAGCAGTACTTC. Residues: CASSPLGGYEQYF.

CDR3 amino acids: CASSLGGLNEQYV. DNA for the CDR3: TGTGCCAGCAGCTTAGGAGGGTTAAACGAGCAGTACGTC. The chain employs TRBV7-2 and TRBJ2-7, with D maybe TRBD2 (5 bases). The CDR3 contains 13 residues. CDR1 is SGHTA and CDR2 is FQGNSA in the germline V gene. Trimming removed 1 base from V and 5 bases from J, with 9 bases in between.

The V gene is TRBV4-1, the J gene TRBJ2-7; 9 nucleotides align to TRBD2. After removal of 1 base from V and 7 bases from J, the junction contained 11 bases not matched to a gene. CDR1 and CDR2 (germline): MGHRA, YSYEKL. The CDR3 consists of 16 residues. The CDR3 nucleotides are TGCGCCAGCAGCCAAGGTAGCGGGGGAGCTGTTGGGGAGCAGTACGTC. It yields the protein CASSQGSGGAVGEQYV.

This clone was observed a handful of times. This chain joins TRBV5-6 and TRBJ1-2; no clear D. The germline V gene encodes CDR1 SGHDT and CDR2 YYEEEE. The CDR3 has 16 amino acids. V lost 0 bases, J lost 4 bases, and 16 bases lay in between. As DNA, the CDR3 is TGTGCCAGCAGCTTGGGGGGAGGCAGTTCCATCTATGGCTACACCTTC. Translating gives CASSLGGGSSIYGYTF.

The gene calls are TRBV5-6 and TRBJ2-7, with unresolved D. Germline V gene data show CDR1 as SGHDT and CDR2 as YYEEEE. Trimming removed 4 bases at V and 6 bases at J, with 8 bases between. This CDR3 has 11 residues. The CDR3 DNA sequence: TGTGCCAGCAGCCTGGTGCGCGAGCAGTACTTC. It encodes CASSLVREQYF.

V gene TRBV29-1 combines with J gene TRBJ2-7, with TRBD2 matching 7 bases. Trimming took 4 bases from V and 3 from J; bases not matched to a gene: 6. CDR1 and CDR2 (germline): SQVTM, ANQGSEA. The CDR3 sequence is 13 residues long. For the CDR3, the DNA is TGCAGCGTTGTTAGGACTAGTGACTACGAGCAGTACTTC. Protein: CSVVRTSDYEQYF.

This rearrangement joins TRBV4-1 to TRBJ2-7, with 7 positions matching TRBD1. In germline, CDR1 is MGHRA, CDR2 YSYEKL. The CDR3 length is 16 residues. J lost 3 bases, V lost 0 bases, and 8 bases had no gene match. CDR3 coding DNA: TGCGCCAGCAGCCAAGACCCCCGGACAGGAGTCTACGAGCAGTACGTC. Translated: CASSQDPRTGVYEQYV.

This clone is a singleton in its sample. The genes are TRBV6-1 and TRBJ1-5; a possible D gene is TRBD1 (6 bases). V shed 7 bases and J shed 8 bases, with 15 bases lying between them. Germline V CDR1 and CDR2: MNHNS, SASEGT. The CDR3 is 13 amino acids. In DNA form, the CDR3 reads TGTGCCAGCAACCTTCGACACAGGGAGCCCCAGCATTTT. Amino acid sequence: CASNLRHREPQHF.

CDR3 sequence reads: CSVAPAVGGNTIYF. CDR3 sequence (DNA): TGCAGCGTTGCTCCAGCGGTCGGAGGAAACACCATATATTTT. V is TRBV29-1 and J is TRBJ1-3; D is undetermined. This CDR3 is 14 amino acids long. V was shortened by 4 bases and J by 4 bases, with 14 bases between the two germline ends. Germline CDR1 is SQVTM and CDR2 is ANQGSEA.

This clone was seen only a few times. This sequence joins TRBV5-4 and TRBJ2-2; no firm D call. The CDR3 extends over 14 amino acids. V dropped 7 bases and J dropped 0 bases, with 10 bases sitting between them. In germline, CDR1 is SGHNT, CDR2 YYREEE (reference sequence). This CDR3 is CASQSSANTGELFF. The CDR3 nucleotides read TGTGCCAGCCAAAGTTCGGCGAACACCGGGGAGCTGTTTTTT.

The chain recombines TRBV27 with TRBJ2-5; TRBD2 matches at 7 bases. The J segment lost 4 bases and the V segment lost 6 bases, leaving 8 bases of the junction unmatched. The CDR3 spans 14 residues. Germline V gene sequence: CDR1 MNHEY, CDR2 SMNVEV (reference sequence). This CDR3 reads CASRLRLAIETQYF. DNA of the CDR3: TGTGCCAGCAGATTGCGACTAGCTATAGAGACCCAGTACTTC.

This chain uses TRBV18 with TRBJ1-1; the D gene is possibly TRBD1 (6 bases). The CDR3 totals 16 residues. The V end was cut by 4 bases, the J end by 2 bases, with 17 bases between. In germline, CDR1 is KGHSH, CDR2 LQKENI. CDR3 nucleotides: TGTGCCAGCTCACTTCAAGCAGGGGCGGTCAACACTGAAGCTTTCTTT. As protein: CASSLQAGAVNTEAFF.

The chain is built from TRBV7-3 and TRBJ1-2; 7 positions match TRBD1. Germline loops: CDR1 SGHTA, CDR2 FQGTGA. V was clipped by 3 bases and J by 3 bases; unmatched bases: 4. This CDR3 contains 14 residues. The CDR3 sequence is CASSLAGGDYGYTF. DNA of the CDR3: TGTGCCAGCAGCTTGGCAGGGGGAGACTATGGCTACACCTTC.

The V and J genes are TRBV30 and TRBJ1-5, with 7 bases lining up with TRBD1. The trim removed 4 bases at V and 2 bases at J, leaving 8 bases unmatched. The germline gives CDR1 GTSNPN, CDR2 SVGIG (reference sequence). The CDR3 sequence is 15 residues long. CDR3 sequence reads: CAWTTGSGRNQPQHF. The DNA of the CDR3 is TGTGCCTGGACGACAGGGTCAGGACGCAATCAGCCCCAGCATTTT.

The V gene is TRBV7-3, the J gene TRBJ2-1; the match to TRBD2 covers 11 bases. CDR1 SGHTA and CDR2 FQGTGA come from the germline V gene. CDR3 length: 16 residues. The junction had 7 bases not matched to a gene; V was cut back by 5 bases and J by 4 bases. The CDR3 reads CASSPLAGGLYNEQFF. The CDR3 bases are TGTGCCAGCAGCCCGCTAGCGGGAGGCCTTTACAATGAGCAGTTCTTC.

This clone was picked up one time. The chain joins TRBV6-5 to TRBJ1-2; D is perhaps TRBD1 (5 bases). The CDR3 runs 14 residues. Germline CDR1 is MNHEY and CDR2 is SVGAGI. Trimming took off 6 bases at V and 4 bases at J, with 15 bases between the two ends. This CDR3 reads CASRPSGRVYGYTF. The CDR3 coding sequence is TGTGCCAGCAGGCCCTCGGGCAGGGTCTATGGCTACACCTTC.

This rearrangement joins TRBV24-1 to TRBJ2-5; D gene unclear. Germline V gene sequence: CDR1 KGHDR, CDR2 SFDVKD. V was trimmed by 3 bases and J by 2 bases, leaving 12 bases between them. CDR3 length: 15 amino acids. CDR3 in DNA: TGTGCCACCAGTGATCGAGGAGCAGCTCAAGAGACCCAGTACTTC. Protein product: CATSDRGAAQETQYF.

V and J are TRBV19 and TRBJ1-1; D possibly corresponds to TRBD1 (6 bases). Looked up from germline, CDR1 is LNHDA and CDR2 is SQIVND (reference sequence). The V end lost 5 bases, the J end lost 2 bases, and 12 bases lay between the germline ends. This CDR3 is 14 amino acids long. CDR3 in amino acids: CASSLGQSNTEAFF. CDR3 nucleotides: TGTGCCAGTAGTTTAGGACAGAGTAACACTGAAGCTTTCTTT.

This clone was seen a few times. The chain employs TRBV13 and TRBJ2-1; D might be TRBD1 (5 bases). V was clipped by 6 bases and J by 4 bases, with 7 bases between them. Germline V CDR1 and CDR2: PRHDT, FYEKMQ (reference sequence). The CDR3 runs to 12 residues. CDR3 nucleotide sequence: TGTGCCAGCAGTAGGGGATACAATGAGCAGTTCTTC. Translation: CASSRGYNEQFF.

The chain links TRBV2 to TRBJ2-1; TRBD2 matches at 8 bases. The CDR3 runs to 15 residues. Trimming cost V 5 bases and J 6 bases; bases outside gene matches: 9. CDR1 and CDR2 (germline): SNHLY, FYNNEI. The chain's CDR3 is CASSTGTSWFNEQFF. The DNA for the CDR3 is TGTGCCAGCAGTACCGGGACTAGTTGGTTCAATGAGCAGTTCTTC. Filled out from reference TRBV2 and TRBJ2-1, the complete variable domain reads EPEVTQTPSHQVTQMGQEVILRCVPISNHLYFYWYRQILGQKVEFLVSFYNNEISEKSEIFDDQFSVERPDGSNFTLKIRSTKLEDSAMYFCASSTGTSWFNEQFFGPGTRLTVL.

The chain links TRBV19 to TRBJ1-1; weak D call: TRBD1 (6 bases). From germline, CDR1 is LNHDA and CDR2 SQIVND (reference sequence). The V and J ends lost 9 bases and 3 bases respectively, with 20 bases between them. The CDR3 extends over 15 amino acids. This CDR3 is CASQPPGHPYTEAFF. The CDR3 nucleotides read TGTGCCAGCCAACCCCCGGGACACCCATACACTGAAGCTTTCTTT.